The present TCR beta chain was sequenced within a study of T cell changes during pregnancy in multiple sclerosis. Here immunoSEQ multiplex PCR was the method, and the copy in TCRdb shows in-frame clones only, minus some. Of about 39,000 clones listed, 90% are singletons. Germline lookup yields CDR1 SGHNT and CDR2 YYREEE (reference sequence). V was trimmed by 0 bases and J by 7 bases, leaving 16 bases between them. The CDR3 length is 15 residues. The receptor was derived from a female donor in good health, enrolled as a control in a pregnancy study. The sequences come from CD4+ T cells from peripheral blood mononuclear cells, collected in the first trimester of pregnancy. The chain uses TRBV5-4 and TRBJ1-2, with D unclear. CDR3 sequence reads: CASSLGNSPALGYTF. The CDR3 coding sequence is TGTGCCAGCAGCTTGGGGAACAGCCCCGCGCTTGGCTACACCTTC.